The 23 T cell receptor beta chains in this list originate from one sample, sequenced in a study of blood T cell repertoires in COVID-19. Sequencing used immunoSEQ multiplex PCR; TCRdb keeps in-frame clones, though not all of them. The sample includes about 98,000 clones, about 80% of them seen just once. Sample: peripheral blood. These receptors all stem from a man at least 80 years old with acute or convalescent COVID-19.

The count of this clone is one. The rearrangement links TRBV18 to TRBJ2-2, with 8 positions matching TRBD2. The CDR3 covers 17 residues. The germline V gene has CDR1 KGHSH and CDR2 LQKENI. V trimming: 0 bases; J trimming: 1 base; junction bases outside the gene matches: 4. CDR3 protein: CASSPPAGGMNTGELFF. The CDR3 region has the DNA TGTGCCAGCTCACCACCGGCGGGAGGCATGAACACCGGGGAGCTGTTTTTT.

The J gene is TRBJ1-5, the V gene TRBV30; D is unclear. Trimming removed 3 bases from V and 2 bases from J, with 11 bases in between. CDR3 length: 14 amino acids. Germline V CDR1 and CDR2: GTSNPN, SVGIG (reference sequence). Written as DNA, the CDR3 is TGTGCCTGGAGCAGAGGGTCGGGCAATCAGCCCCAGCATTTT. This gives the protein CAWSRGSGNQPQHF.

The gene calls are TRBV28 and TRBJ1-4; D call uncertain. The V end lost 5 bases, the J end lost 4 bases, and 11 bases lay between the germline ends. The CDR3 is 14 residues long. From germline, CDR1 is MDHEN and CDR2 SYDVKM. In nucleotides, the CDR3 is TGTGCCAGCAGTAAAGCCGGGTTTAATGAAAAACTGTTTTTT. Translating gives CASSKAGFNEKLFF.

The J gene is TRBJ1-1, the V gene TRBV20-1; D gene uncertain. Germline V gives CDR1 DFQATT, CDR2 SNEGSKA (reference sequence). Trimming left V 6 bases short and J 1 base short, with 6 bases between. The CDR3 is 11 residues long. CDR3 sequence (DNA): TGCAGTGCCGCCGGGAACACTGAAGCTTTCTTT. Translated, it gives CSAAGNTEAFF.

J is TRBJ1-6 and V is TRBV2; D unresolved. V lost 2 bases and J lost 10, with 6 bases in between. From germline, CDR1 is SNHLY and CDR2 FYNNEI. This CDR3 is 12 amino acids long. CDR3 region: CASSELRSPLHF. DNA for the CDR3: TGTGCCAGCAGTGAACTGCGATCACCCCTCCACTTT.

V is TRBV28 and J is TRBJ2-1; 9 nucleotides agree with TRBD2. From germline, CDR1 is MDHEN and CDR2 SYDVKM. The CDR3 runs to 14 residues. The V gene end was trimmed by 1 base and the J gene end by 8 bases; junction bases not matched to a gene: 3. CDR3 region: CASSLFSGSHEQFF. The CDR3 bases are TGTGCCAGCAGTTTATTTAGCGGGAGCCATGAGCAGTTCTTC.

The chain links TRBV7-2 to TRBJ2-7; TRBD2 matches 11 bases. The V gene end was trimmed by 5 bases and the J gene end by 4 bases; junction bases not matched to a gene: 7. Germline CDR1 and CDR2: SGHTA and FQGNSA. This CDR3 region has 15 residues. This chain's CDR3 is CASSRTSGSWYEQYF. CDR3 nucleotides: TGTGCCAGCAGCCGTACTAGCGGGAGTTGGTACGAGCAGTACTTC.

The rearrangement uses TRBV11-2 and TRBJ2-5; D is perhaps TRBD1 (6 bases). CDR1 SGHAT and CDR2 FQNNGV come from the germline V gene. The V end lost 5 bases, the J end lost 1 base, and 11 bases lay between the germline ends. The CDR3 extends over 14 amino acids. CDR3 coding DNA: TGTGCCAGCAGCGGTACAGGGCCCCAAGAGACCCAGTACTTC. This translates into CASSGTGPQETQYF.

The chain joins TRBV6-6 to TRBJ2-7; 7 bases are shared with TRBD1. The CDR3 has 14 amino acids. V lost 3 bases and J lost 9; bases outside the gene matches: 11. The germline CDR1 and CDR2 sequences are MNHNY and SVGAGI (reference sequence). The CDR3 region has the DNA TGTGCCAGCAGTTATCAGCAACAGGGGCTGGGGCAGTACTTC. This gives the protein CASSYQQQGLGQYF.

This chain connects TRBV6-2 or TRBV6-3 to TRBJ2-3; D is possibly TRBD2 (6 bases). CDR1 and CDR2 (germline): MNHEY, SVGEGT. V was shortened by 2 bases and J by 5 bases, with 20 bases between the two germline ends. The CDR3 consists of 17 residues. The CDR3 DNA is TGTGCCAGCAGTTACAACTCGGGACTGGGAGACCTAGATACGCAGTATTTT. Residues: CASSYNSGLGDLDTQYF.

The V call is TRBV7-9, the J call TRBJ2-7; 8 bases agree with TRBD1. Germline V gene lookup returns CDR1 SEHNR and CDR2 FQNEAQ (reference sequence). The ends lost 0 bases at V and 2 bases at J; junction bases unmatched: 6. This CDR3 region has 16 residues. CDR3 in amino acids: CASSLAGTGSPYEQYF. In DNA, the CDR3 is TGTGCCAGCAGCTTAGCGGGGACAGGTTCCCCCTACGAGCAGTACTTC.

In its sample, this clone was seen once. V is TRBV11-2 and J is TRBJ2-1; TRBD2 matches at 8 bases. Germline V lookup: CDR1 SGHAT, CDR2 FQNNGV. Trimming cost V 7 bases and J 9 bases; bases outside gene matches: 17. The CDR3 runs 16 residues. CDR3 region: CASTRFPGLVTIEQFF. CDR3 bases: TGTGCCAGCACCCGATTCCCGGGACTAGTCACTATTGAGCAGTTCTTC.

The chain joins TRBV7-2 to TRBJ1-2, with D possibly TRBD1 on 6 matching bases. Germline loops: CDR1 SGHTA, CDR2 FQGNSA. This CDR3 contains 16 residues. V was trimmed by 5 bases and J by 0 bases, leaving 16 bases between them. CDR3 coding DNA: TGTGCCAGCAGCACCGGGGGGACAACAGCTAACTATGGCTACACCTTC. It is translated as CASSTGGTTANYGYTF. The full variable domain, its missing parts supplied by reference TRBV7-2 and TRBJ1-2, is GAGVSQSPSNKVTEKGKDVELRCDPISGHTALYWYRQSLGQGLEFLIYFQGNSAPDKSGLPSDRFSAERTGGSVSTLTIQRTQQEDSAVYLCASSTGGTTANYGYTFGSGTRLTVV.

The chain recombines TRBV28 with TRBJ1-1; 7 bases are a match to TRBD1. The germline V gene encodes CDR1 MDHEN and CDR2 SYDVKM. The CDR3 is made up of 14 amino acids. The J segment lost 1 base and the V segment lost 9 bases, leaving 8 bases of the junction unmatched. CDR3 DNA: TGTGCCAGTGTTAACAGGGGCGCGAACACTGAAGCTTTCTTT. Encoded protein: CASVNRGANTEAFF.

A few counts support this clone. The genes are TRBV28 and TRBJ2-3, with D possibly being TRBD2 (6 bases). V was shortened by 2 bases and J by 2 bases, with 14 bases between the two germline ends. Germline CDR1 and CDR2: MDHEN and SYDVKM. CDR3 length: 16 residues. CDR3 in DNA: TGTGCCAGCAGTTTAGATCGGGCGGGGATCACAGATACGCAGTATTTT. It is translated as CASSLDRAGITDTQYF.

The chain uses TRBV30 and TRBJ2-1, with a tentative D call TRBD2 (5 bases). Germline CDR1 and CDR2: GTSNPN and SVGIG (reference sequence). V was cut by 4 bases and J by 10 bases, with 11 bases left in between. The CDR3 is 11 amino acids. CDR3 loop: CAWKEKREQFF. CDR3 coding DNA: TGTGCCTGGAAAGAGAAGCGGGAGCAGTTCTTC.

The genes are TRBV11-2 and TRBJ2-1; 9 bases line up with TRBD1. Germline V gene sequence: CDR1 SGHAT, CDR2 FQNNGV. This CDR3 spans 15 amino acids. Losses at the gene ends were 6 bases for V and 6 bases for J; bases not matched to a gene: 9. CDR3: CASRGLRDRANEQFF. CDR3 DNA sequence: TGTGCCAGCAGGGGACTCCGGGACAGGGCCAATGAGCAGTTCTTC.

This clone qualifies as medium-sized. The chain uses TRBV16 and TRBJ1-5, with TRBD1 identical over 7 bases. CDR3 length: 17 amino acids. With 5 bases clipped from V and 1 base from J, the junction kept 11 bases outside the gene matches. Germline V gives CDR1 KGHSY, CDR2 FQNENV. This chain's CDR3 is CASSYQTGTASNQPQHF. The CDR3 bases are TGTGCCAGCAGCTATCAAACCGGGACAGCGAGCAATCAGCCCCAGCATTTT.

The chain joins TRBV6-2 or TRBV6-3 to TRBJ1-2, with D tentatively TRBD1 (6 bases). CDR3 length: 15 residues. The V end was cut by 2 bases, the J end by 7 bases, with 17 bases between. Germline CDR1 is MNHEY and CDR2 is SVGEGT. The CDR3 loop reads CASSYQQGPIFGYTF. Here the CDR3 DNA reads TGTGCCAGCAGTTACCAACAGGGTCCTATTTTTGGCTACACCTTC.

The gene calls are TRBV6-5 and TRBJ2-7; the match to TRBD2 covers 8 bases. CDR1 MNHEY and CDR2 SVGAGI come from the germline V gene. Germline trimming cut 2 bases from V and 1 base from J; bases unmatched to any gene: 7. The CDR3 covers 16 residues. CDR3 nucleotide sequence: TGTGCCAGCAGTTACCGAACCGCGGGAGGTTCCTACGAGCAGTACTTC. Protein product: CASSYRTAGGSYEQYF.

The chain carries TRBV19 and TRBJ2-6; maybe TRBD1 (6 bases). Germline V lookup: CDR1 LNHDA, CDR2 SQIVND (reference sequence). The CDR3 sequence is 15 residues long. The V gene lost 7 bases and the J gene lost 1 base, with 11 bases spanning the gap. CDR3 DNA sequence: TGTGCCAGTACTCTACAGGGATCTGGGGCCAACGTCCTGACTTTC. It translates to CASTLQGSGANVLTF.

The chain carries TRBV12-2 and TRBJ2-3; the DNA was not compared with TRBD2, the D call given in the table. TRBV12-2 is designated a pseudogene. This CDR3 region has 17 residues. The CDR3: CASRLTLTSLGTDTQYF. The CDR3 coding sequence is TGTGCAAGTCGCTTAACACTCACTAGTCTAGGCACAGATACGCAGTATTTT.

The chain combines TRBV2 with TRBJ1-5, with D possibly TRBD1 on 6 matching bases. V lost 7 bases and J 6 bases, leaving 25 bases between the germline ends. The CDR3 contains 17 residues. Germline loops: CDR1 SNHLY, CDR2 FYNNEI. CDR3 protein: CASNGGLLGYSSQPQHF. CDR3 sequence (DNA): TGTGCCAGCAACGGGGGGCTCTTGGGTTACAGTAGTCAGCCCCAGCATTTT.